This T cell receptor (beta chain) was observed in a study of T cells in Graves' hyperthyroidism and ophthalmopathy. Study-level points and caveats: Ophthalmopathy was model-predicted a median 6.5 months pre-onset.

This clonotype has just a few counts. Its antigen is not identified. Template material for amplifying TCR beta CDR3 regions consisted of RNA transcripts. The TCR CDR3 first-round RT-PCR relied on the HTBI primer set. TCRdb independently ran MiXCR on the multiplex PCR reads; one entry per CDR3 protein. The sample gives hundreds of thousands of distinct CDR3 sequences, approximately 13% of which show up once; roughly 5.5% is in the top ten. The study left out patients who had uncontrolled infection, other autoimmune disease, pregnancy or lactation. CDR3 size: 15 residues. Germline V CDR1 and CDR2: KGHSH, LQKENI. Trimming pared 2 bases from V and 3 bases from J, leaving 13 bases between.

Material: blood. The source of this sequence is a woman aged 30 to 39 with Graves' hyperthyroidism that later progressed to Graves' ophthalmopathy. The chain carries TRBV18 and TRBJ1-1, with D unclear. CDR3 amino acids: CASSPSIGADTEAFF. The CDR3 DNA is TGTGCCAGCTCACCAAGTATAGGCGCTGACACTGAAGCTTTCTTT.